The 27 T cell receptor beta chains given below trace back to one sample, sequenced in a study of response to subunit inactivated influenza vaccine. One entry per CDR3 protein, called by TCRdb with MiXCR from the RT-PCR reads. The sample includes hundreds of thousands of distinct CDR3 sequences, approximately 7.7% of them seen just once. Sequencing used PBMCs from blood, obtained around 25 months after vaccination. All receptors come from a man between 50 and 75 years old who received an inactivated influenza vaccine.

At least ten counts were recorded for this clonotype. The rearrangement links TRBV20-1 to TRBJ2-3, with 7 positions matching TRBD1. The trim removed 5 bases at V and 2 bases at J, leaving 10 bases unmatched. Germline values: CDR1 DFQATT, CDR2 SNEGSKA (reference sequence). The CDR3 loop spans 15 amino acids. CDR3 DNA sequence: TGCAGTGCTCCGGAACAGGGGCGGAACACAGATACGCAGTATTTT. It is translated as CSAPEQGRNTDTQYF.

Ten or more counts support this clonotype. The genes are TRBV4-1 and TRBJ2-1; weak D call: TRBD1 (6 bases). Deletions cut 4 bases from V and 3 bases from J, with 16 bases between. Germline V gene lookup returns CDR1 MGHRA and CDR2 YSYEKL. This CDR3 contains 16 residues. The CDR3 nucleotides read TGCGCCAGCAGCCGCGGCCAGGGGCCAGTCTACAATGAGCAGTTCTTC. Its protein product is CASSRGQGPVYNEQFF.

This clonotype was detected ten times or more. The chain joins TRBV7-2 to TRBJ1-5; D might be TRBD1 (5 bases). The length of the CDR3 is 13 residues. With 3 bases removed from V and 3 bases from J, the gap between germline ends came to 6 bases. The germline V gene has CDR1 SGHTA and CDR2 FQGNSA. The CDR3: CASSLGVNQPQHF. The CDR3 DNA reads TGTGCCAGCAGCTTGGGGGTCAATCAGCCCCAGCATTTT. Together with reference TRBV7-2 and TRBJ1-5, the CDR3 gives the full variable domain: GAGVSQSPSNKVTEKGKDVELRCDPISGHTALYWYRQSLGQGLEFLIYFQGNSAPDKSGLPSDRFSAERTGGSVSTLTIQRTQQEDSAVYLCASSLGVNQPQHFGDGTRLSIL.

The CDR3 region has the DNA TGCGCCAGCAGCTCAAGACTGAACTCTGGGGCCAACGTCCTGACTTTC. Its protein product is CASSSRLNSGANVLTF. This rearrangement joins TRBV4-3 to TRBJ2-6; D not certain. CDR1 and CDR2 (germline): LGHNA, YSLEER. V dropped 5 bases and J dropped 0 bases, with 11 bases sitting between them. This CDR3 is built from 16 residues.

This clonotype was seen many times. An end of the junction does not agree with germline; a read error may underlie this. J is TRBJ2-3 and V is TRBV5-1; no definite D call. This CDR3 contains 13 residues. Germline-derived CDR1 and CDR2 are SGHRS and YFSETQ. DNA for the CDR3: TGTGCCAGCAGCGTGGGCGACACAGATACGCAGTATTTT. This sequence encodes CASSVGDTDTQYF.

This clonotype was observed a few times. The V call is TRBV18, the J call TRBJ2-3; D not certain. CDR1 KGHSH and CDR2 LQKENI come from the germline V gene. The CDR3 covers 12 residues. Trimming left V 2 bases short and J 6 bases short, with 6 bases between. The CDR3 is CASSPERDTQYF. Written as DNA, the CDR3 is TGTGCCAGCTCACCAGAGAGGGATACGCAGTATTTT. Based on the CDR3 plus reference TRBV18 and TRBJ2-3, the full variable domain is NAGVMQNPRHLVRRRGQEARLRCSPMKGHSHVYWYRQLPEEGLKFMVYLQKENIIDESGMPKERFSAEFPKEGPSILRIQQVVRGDSAAYFCASSPERDTQYFGPGTRLTVL.

This CDR3 is CASSQSGGTNTGELFF. CDR3 nucleotide sequence: TGCGCCAGCAGTCAATCCGGGGGCACCAACACCGGGGAGCTGTTTTTT. The genes are TRBV23-1 and TRBJ2-2; TRBD1 or TRBD2 may be the D gene (6 bases each). TRBV23-1 is given ORF status, its function remaining uncertain. V was trimmed by 0 bases and J by 2 bases, leaving 10 bases between them. The CDR3 consists of 16 residues.

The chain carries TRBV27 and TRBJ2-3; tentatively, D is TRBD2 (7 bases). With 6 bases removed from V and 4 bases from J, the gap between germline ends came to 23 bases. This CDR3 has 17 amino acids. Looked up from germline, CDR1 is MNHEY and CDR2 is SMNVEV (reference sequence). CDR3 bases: TGTGCCAGCAGCAATAGGGGGAGCGGGACATACTCAGATACGCAGTATTTT. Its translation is CASSNRGSGTYSDTQYF.

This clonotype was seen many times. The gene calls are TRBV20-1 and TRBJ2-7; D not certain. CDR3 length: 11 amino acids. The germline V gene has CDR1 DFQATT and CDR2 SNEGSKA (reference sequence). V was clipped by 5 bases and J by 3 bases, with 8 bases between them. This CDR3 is CSALLLYEQYF. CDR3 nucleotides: TGCAGTGCTCTACTACTCTACGAGCAGTACTTC.

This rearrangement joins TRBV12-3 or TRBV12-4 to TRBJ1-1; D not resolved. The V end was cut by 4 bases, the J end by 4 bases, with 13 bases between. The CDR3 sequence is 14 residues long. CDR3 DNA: TGTGCCAGCAGTTCCAGGATTACGGGCACTGAAGCTTTCTTT. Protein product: CASSSRITGTEAFF.

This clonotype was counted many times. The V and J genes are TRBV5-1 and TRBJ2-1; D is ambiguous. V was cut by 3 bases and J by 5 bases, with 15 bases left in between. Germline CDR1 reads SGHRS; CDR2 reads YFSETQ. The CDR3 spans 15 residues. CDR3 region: CASSSSRVRHNEQFF. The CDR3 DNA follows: TGCGCCAGCAGCTCTTCTAGGGTTCGGCACAATGAGCAGTTCTTC.

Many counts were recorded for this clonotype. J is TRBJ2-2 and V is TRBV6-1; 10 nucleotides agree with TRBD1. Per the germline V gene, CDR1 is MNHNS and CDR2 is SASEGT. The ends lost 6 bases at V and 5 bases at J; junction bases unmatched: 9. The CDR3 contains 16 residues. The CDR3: CASRVPGQGRTGELFF. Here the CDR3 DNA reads TGTGCCAGCAGGGTTCCGGGACAGGGGCGAACCGGGGAGCTGTTTTTT.

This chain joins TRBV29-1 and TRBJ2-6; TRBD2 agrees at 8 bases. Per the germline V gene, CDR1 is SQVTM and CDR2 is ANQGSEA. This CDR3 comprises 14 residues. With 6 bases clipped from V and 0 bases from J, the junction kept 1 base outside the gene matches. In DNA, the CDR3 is TGCAGCGTCGGGACTAGCTCTGGGGCCAACGTCCTGACTTTC. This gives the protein CSVGTSSGANVLTF.

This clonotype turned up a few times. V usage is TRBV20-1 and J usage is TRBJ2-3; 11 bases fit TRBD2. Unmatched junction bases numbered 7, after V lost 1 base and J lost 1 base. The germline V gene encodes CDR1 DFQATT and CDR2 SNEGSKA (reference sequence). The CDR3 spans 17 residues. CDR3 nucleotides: TGCAGTGCTAGAGGACTAGCGGGACCCGCCCGCACAGATACGCAGTATTTT. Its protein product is CSARGLAGPARTDTQYF.

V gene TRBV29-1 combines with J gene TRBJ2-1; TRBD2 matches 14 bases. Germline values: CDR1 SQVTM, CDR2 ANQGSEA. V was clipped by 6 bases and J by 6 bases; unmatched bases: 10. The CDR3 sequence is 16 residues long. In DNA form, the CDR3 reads TGCAGCGTAAGGCCAACCGGGACTAGCGGGGGCAATGAGCAGTTCTTC. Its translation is CSVRPTGTSGGNEQFF.

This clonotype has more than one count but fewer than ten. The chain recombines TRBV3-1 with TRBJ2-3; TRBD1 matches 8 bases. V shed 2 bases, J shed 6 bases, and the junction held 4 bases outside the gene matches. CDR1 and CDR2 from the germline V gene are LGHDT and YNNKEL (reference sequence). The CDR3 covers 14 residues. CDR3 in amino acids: CASSQWQGADTQYF. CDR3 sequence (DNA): TGTGCCAGCAGCCAATGGCAGGGGGCGGATACGCAGTATTTT.

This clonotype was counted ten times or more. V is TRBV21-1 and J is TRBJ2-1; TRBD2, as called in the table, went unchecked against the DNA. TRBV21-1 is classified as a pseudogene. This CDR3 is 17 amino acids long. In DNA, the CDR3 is TGTGCCAGCAGCAAAGCGGGTTACGCTAGCGGCAACAATGAGCAGTTCTTC. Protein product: CASSKAGYASGNNEQFF.

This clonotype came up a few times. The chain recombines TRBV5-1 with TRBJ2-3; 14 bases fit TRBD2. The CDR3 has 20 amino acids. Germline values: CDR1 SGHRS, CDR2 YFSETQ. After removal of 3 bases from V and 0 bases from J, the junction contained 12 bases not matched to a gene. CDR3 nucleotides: TGCGCCAGCAGCTCCGGACTAGCGGGGGGCTACCTAGCTAGCACAGATACGCAGTATTTT. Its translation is CASSSGLAGGYLASTDTQYF.

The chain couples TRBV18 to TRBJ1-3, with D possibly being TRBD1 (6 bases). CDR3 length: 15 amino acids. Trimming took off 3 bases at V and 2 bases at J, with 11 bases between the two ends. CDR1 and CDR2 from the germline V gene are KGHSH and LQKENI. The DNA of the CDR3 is TGTGCCAGCTCACCTACCGGGACAACTGGAAACACCATATATTTT. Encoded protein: CASSPTGTTGNTIYF.

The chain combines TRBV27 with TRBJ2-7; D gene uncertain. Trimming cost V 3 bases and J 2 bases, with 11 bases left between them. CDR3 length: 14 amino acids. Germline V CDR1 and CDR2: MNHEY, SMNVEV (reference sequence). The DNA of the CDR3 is TGTGCCAGCAGTTTTACTCTTCTCCCCTACGAGCAGTACTTC. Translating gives CASSFTLLPYEQYF.

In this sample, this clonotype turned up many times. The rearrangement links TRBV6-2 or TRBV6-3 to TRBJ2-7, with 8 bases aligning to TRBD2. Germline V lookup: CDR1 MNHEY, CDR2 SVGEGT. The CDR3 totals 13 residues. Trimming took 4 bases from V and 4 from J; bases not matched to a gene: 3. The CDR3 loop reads CASSLAGRYEQYF. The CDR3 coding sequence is TGTGCCAGCAGTTTAGCGGGACGGTACGAGCAGTACTTC.

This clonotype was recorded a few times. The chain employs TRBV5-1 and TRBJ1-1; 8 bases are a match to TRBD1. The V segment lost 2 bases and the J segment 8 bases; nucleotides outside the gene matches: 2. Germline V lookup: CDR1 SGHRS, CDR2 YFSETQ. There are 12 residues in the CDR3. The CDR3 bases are TGCGCCAGCAGCTTACAGGGGGTAGAAGCTTTCTTT. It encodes CASSLQGVEAFF.

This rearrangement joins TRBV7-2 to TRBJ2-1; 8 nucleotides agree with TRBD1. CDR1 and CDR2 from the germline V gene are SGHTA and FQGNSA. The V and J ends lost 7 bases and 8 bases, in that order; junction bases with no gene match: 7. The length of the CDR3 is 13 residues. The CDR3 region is CASKTGVMDEQFF. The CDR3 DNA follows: TGTGCCAGCAAGACAGGGGTTATGGATGAGCAGTTCTTC.

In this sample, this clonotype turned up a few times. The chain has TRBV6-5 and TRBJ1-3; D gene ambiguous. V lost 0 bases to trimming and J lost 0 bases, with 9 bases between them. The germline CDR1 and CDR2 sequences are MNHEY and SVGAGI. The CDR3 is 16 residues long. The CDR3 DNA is TGTGCCAGCAGTTACTCGTACGGGAACTCTGGAAACACCATATATTTT. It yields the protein CASSYSYGNSGNTIYF.

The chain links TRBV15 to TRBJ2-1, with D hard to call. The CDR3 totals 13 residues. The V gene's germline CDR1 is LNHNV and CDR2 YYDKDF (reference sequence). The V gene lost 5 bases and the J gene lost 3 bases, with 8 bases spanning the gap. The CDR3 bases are TGTGCCACCAGCCAGGCGGTCTACAATGAGCAGTTCTTC. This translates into CATSQAVYNEQFF. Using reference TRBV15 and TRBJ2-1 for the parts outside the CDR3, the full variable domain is DAMVIQNPRYQVTQFGKPVTLSCSQTLNHNVMYWYQQKSSQAPKLLFHYYDKDFNNEADTPDNFQSRRPNTSFCFLDIRSPGLGDTAMYLCATSQAVYNEQFFGPGTRLTVL.

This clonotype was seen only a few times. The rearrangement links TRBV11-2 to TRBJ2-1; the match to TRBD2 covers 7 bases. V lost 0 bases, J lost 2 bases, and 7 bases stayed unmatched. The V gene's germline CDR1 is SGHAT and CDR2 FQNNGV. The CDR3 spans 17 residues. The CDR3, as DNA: TGTGCCAGCAGCTTAGAAAGCCAGCGGGGCCCCTACAATGAGCAGTTCTTC. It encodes CASSLESQRGPYNEQFF.

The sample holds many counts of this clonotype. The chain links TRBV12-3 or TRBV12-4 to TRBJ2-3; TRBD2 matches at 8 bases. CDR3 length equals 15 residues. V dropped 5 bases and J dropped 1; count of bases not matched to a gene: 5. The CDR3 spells CASSQVRGGTDTQYF. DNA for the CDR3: TGTGCCAGCAGTCAGGTGCGGGGGGGCACAGATACGCAGTATTTT.